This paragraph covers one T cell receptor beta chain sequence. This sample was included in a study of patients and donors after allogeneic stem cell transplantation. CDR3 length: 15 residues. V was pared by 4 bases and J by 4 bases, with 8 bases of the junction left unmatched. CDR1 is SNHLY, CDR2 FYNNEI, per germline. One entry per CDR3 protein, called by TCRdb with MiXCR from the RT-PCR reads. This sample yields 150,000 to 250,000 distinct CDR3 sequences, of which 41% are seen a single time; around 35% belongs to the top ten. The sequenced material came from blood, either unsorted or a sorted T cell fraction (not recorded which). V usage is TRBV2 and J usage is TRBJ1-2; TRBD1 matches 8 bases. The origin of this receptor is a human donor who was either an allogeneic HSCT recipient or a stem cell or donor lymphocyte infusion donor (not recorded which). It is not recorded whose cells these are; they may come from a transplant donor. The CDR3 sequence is CASSARQGSSYGYTF. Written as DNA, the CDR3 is TGTGCCAGCAGTGCACGACAGGGGAGTAGCTATGGCTACACCTTC.